Below, 4 T cell receptor beta chains from the same sample are listed, as sequenced in a study of T-cell reconstitution after alpha-beta-depleted transplantation in children (dated by TCRdb to the mid-2010s). This specimen's treatment or condition label, interpreted: allogeneic hematopoietic cell transplantation with graft depleted of TCRalphabeta T cells and CD19 B cells. The library was made by PCR. TCRdb records Illumina HiSeq 2500 as the sequencer. Molecular barcoding was employed in the preparation of TCR libraries, with unique molecular identifiers being used to normalize TCRbeta repertoire quantification. TCRdb cleaned the public reads at Q25 with fastp, built clones with MiXCR and kept in-frame beta chains. One record per CDR3 amino acid sequence lists the most common genes and DNA. The table for this sample lists over 80,000 distinct CDR3 sequences; about 22% of them were counted only once. Over 20% of the sample is held by the ten biggest clonotypes.

The starting material was PBMCs, obtained before TCRalphabeta/CD19-depleted stem cell transplant. These receptors all come from a boy between 2 and 10 years old with acute lymphoblastic leukemia, due to receive a stem cell transplant.

This clonotype was seen a handful of times. This chain uses TRBV11-1 with TRBJ2-1; D is perhaps TRBD2 (6 bases). Germline V lookup: CDR1 SGHAT, CDR2 FQDESV (reference sequence). V dropped 8 bases and J dropped 2 bases, with 13 bases sitting between them. CDR3 length: 14 amino acids. The CDR3 reads CASGGRLAYNEQFF. The CDR3 DNA sequence: TGTGCCAGCGGGGGGAGACTCGCCTACAATGAGCAGTTCTTC.

This clonotype was observed a few times. The gene calls are TRBV7-9 and TRBJ1-5; the D gene is possibly TRBD1 (5 bases). The CDR3 runs to 13 residues. Germline values: CDR1 SEHNR, CDR2 FQNEAQ (reference sequence). Trimming left V 1 base short and J 5 bases short, with 6 bases between. The CDR3 DNA is TGTGCCAGCAGCTTAGGGACATATCAGCCCCAGCATTTT. Its translation is CASSLGTYQPQHF.

J is TRBJ1-5 and V is TRBV20-1; D gene unclear. V lost 3 bases to trimming and J lost 11 bases, with 11 bases between them. CDR1 and CDR2 (germline): DFQATT, SNEGSKA (reference sequence). The CDR3 consists of 11 residues. The CDR3 DNA reads as TGCAGTGCTAGGGGTACCTCGGCCCAGCATTTT. Its protein product is CSARGTSAQHF.

The chain has TRBV29-1 and TRBJ2-4; D ambiguous. Per the germline V gene, CDR1 is SQVTM and CDR2 is ANQGSEA. Trimming took off 3 bases at V and 6 bases at J, with 9 bases between the two ends. The CDR3 is 12 residues long. The CDR3 loop is CSVDLGLNIQYF. CDR3 nucleotide sequence: TGCAGCGTTGATCTGGGGTTAAACATTCAGTACTTC. The full variable domain, its missing parts supplied by reference TRBV29-1 and TRBJ2-4, is SAVISQKPSRDICQRGTSLTIQCQVDSQVTMMFWYRQQPGQSLTLIATANQGSEATYESGFVIDKFPISRPNLTFSTLTVSNMSPEDSSIYLCSVDLGLNIQYFGAGTRLSVL.